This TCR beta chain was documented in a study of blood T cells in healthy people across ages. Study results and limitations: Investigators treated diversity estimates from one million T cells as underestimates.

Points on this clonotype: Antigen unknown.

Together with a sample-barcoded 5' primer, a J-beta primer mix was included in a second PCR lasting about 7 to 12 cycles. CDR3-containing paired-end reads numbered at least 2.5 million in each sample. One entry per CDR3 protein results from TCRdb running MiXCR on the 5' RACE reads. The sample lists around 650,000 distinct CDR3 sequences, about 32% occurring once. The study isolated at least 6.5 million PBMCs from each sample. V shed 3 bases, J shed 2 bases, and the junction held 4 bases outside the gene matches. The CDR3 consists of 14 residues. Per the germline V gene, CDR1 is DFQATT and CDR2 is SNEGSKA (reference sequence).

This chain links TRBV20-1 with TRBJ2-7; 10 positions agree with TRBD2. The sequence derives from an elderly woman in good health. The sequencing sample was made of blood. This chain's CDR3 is CSARGTSATYEQYF. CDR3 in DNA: TGCAGTGCTAGGGGGACTAGCGCCACCTACGAGCAGTACTTC.